This TCR beta chain was sequenced for a study of Ad26.COV2.S vaccination and SARS-CoV-2 variants. Study-level information: Trial arm assignment for the donor was COV1001 Ad26.COV2.S. Participants got Ad26.COV2.S intramuscularly, once or twice 56 days apart. Study-wide points: Reported findings describe substantial breadth in spike-specific CD8+ and CD4+ T cell responses following vaccination.

The table came from immunoSEQ multiplex PCR; TCRdb's copy has only in-frame clones and leaves some out. Seen here are 350,000 to 600,000 clones, roughly nine tenths observed once, and the top ten hold 1.7%. A remark on this clone: Antigen: not known. Other DNA sequences in this specimen translate into the identical CDR3.

Stated treatment: about 20 received Ad26.COV2.S at low or high dose, single or two shots; roughly five received placebo; per-sample allocation not given. Samples came from day 63 after the first vaccine or placebo injection. CDR3 size: 16 residues. V shed 4 bases, J shed 2 bases, and the junction held 2 bases outside the gene matches. The germline V gene has CDR1 SEHNR and CDR2 FQNEAQ (reference sequence). V usage is TRBV7-9 and J usage is TRBJ2-5; 15 nucleotides line up with TRBD2. The input for sequencing was peripheral blood, taken in a trial of Ad26.COV2.S vaccine versus placebo. This TCR derives from a person between 18 and 60 years old who received the Ad26.COV2.S COVID-19 vaccine or a placebo. CDR3 amino acids: CASSSGLAGGQETQYF. DNA for the CDR3: TGTGCCAGCAGCTCGGGACTAGCGGGAGGTCAAGAGACCCAGTACTTC.